This is a list of T cell receptor beta chains from one sample in a study of cytomegalovirus exposure and HLA in healthy donors. Measured with immunoSEQ multiplex PCR; TCRdb has only the in-frame clones, and not every one. The repertoire holds 95,000 to 150,000 clones, with around 85% as singletons. The sequenced sample was PBMCs. The receptor source for this set is a man aged 30 to 39 in good health and CMV-seronegative. The CDR3 runs from the conserved cysteine through the conserved F or W. The D gene is left open where the match is weak. Not all rows give a size; the values are once, few, many and, for expanded clones, a class.

clone size: .
J gene: TRBJ1-5
V gene: TRBV7-2
D gene: TRBD1
CDR3 protein: CASSSDRGGQPQHF
CDR3 DNA: TGTGCCAGCAGCTCTGACAGGGGAGGTCAGCCCCAGCATTTT

clone size: .
J gene: TRBJ2-3
V gene: TRBV6-5
D gene: .
CDR3 protein: CASRPGDSTDTQYF
CDR3 DNA: TGTGCCAGCAGGCCCGGGGATAGCACAGATACGCAGTATTTT

clone size: .
J gene: TRBJ1-4
V gene: TRBV5-1
D gene: .
CDR3 protein: CASSPGATNEKLFF
CDR3 DNA: TGCGCCAGCAGCCCCGGGGCAACTAATGAAAAACTGTTTTTT

clone size: .
J gene: TRBJ2-7
V gene: TRBV9
D gene: TRBD2
CDR3 protein: CASSVGVGGDPYSYEQYF
CDR3 DNA: TGTGCCAGCAGCGTAGGGGTGGGAGGGGATCCTTACTCCTACGAGCAGTACTTC

clone size: .
J gene: TRBJ2-7
V gene: TRBV9
D gene: .
CDR3 protein: CASSVDGVHYEQYF
CDR3 DNA: TGTGCCAGCAGCGTAGACGGGGTTCACTACGAGCAGTACTTC

clone size: .
J gene: TRBJ2-2
V gene: TRBV7-8
D gene: .
CDR3 protein: CASSPPLRHKNTGELFF
CDR3 DNA: TGTGCCAGCAGCCCGCCTCTGCGCCATAAGAACACCGGGGAGCTGTTTTTT

clone size: .
J gene: TRBJ2-3
V gene: TRBV5-1
D gene: TRBD1
CDR3 protein: CASQRNGQGSTDTQYF
CDR3 DNA: TGCGCCAGCCAAAGAAACGGACAGGGAAGCACAGATACGCAGTATTTT

clone size: .
J gene: TRBJ2-3
V gene: TRBV5-1
D gene: TRBD2
CDR3 protein: CASSLVFRTRVADTQYF
CDR3 DNA: TGCGCCAGCAGCTTGGTTTTTAGGACTAGGGTCGCAGATACGCAGTATTTT

clone size: .
J gene: TRBJ2-2
V gene: TRBV11-2
D gene: TRBD2
CDR3 protein: CASRTSGRLPNTGELFF
CDR3 DNA: TGTGCCAGCAGGACTAGCGGGAGACTCCCAAACACCGGGGAGCTGTTTTTT

clone size: .
J gene: TRBJ1-6
V gene: TRBV16
D gene: .
CDR3 protein: CASSQSGPNSPLHF
CDR3 DNA: TGTGCCAGCAGCCAATCGGGGCCCAACTCGCCCCTCCACTTT

clone size: once
J gene: TRBJ2-5
V gene: TRBV5-1
D gene: TRBD1
CDR3 protein: CASSTGGRLETQYF
CDR3 DNA: TGCGCCAGCAGTACAGGGGGCAGGTTAGAGACCCAGTACTTC

clone size: .
J gene: TRBJ1-1
V gene: TRBV9
D gene: TRBD1
CDR3 protein: CASSARQGVDYEAFF
CDR3 DNA: TGTGCCAGCAGCGCCAGACAGGGTGTGGATTATGAAGCTTTCTTT

clone size: .
J gene: TRBJ2-5
V gene: TRBV6-6
D gene: .
CDR3 protein: CASSYPQGTQYF
CDR3 DNA: TGTGCCAGCAGTTACCCTCAGGGGACCCAGTACTTC

clone size: .
J gene: TRBJ2-1
V gene: TRBV10-1
D gene: TRBD1
CDR3 protein: CASSQGQGRDEQFF
CDR3 DNA: TGCGCCAGCTCGCAGGGACAGGGGCGGGATGAGCAGTTCTTC

clone size: .
J gene: TRBJ1-4
V gene: TRBV14
D gene: TRBD1
CDR3 protein: CASSQRQGLSEKLFF
CDR3 DNA: TGTGCCAGCAGCCAACGACAGGGGTTAAGTGAAAAACTGTTTTTT

clone size: .
J gene: TRBJ1-6
V gene: TRBV6-5
D gene: TRBD1
CDR3 protein: CASSSRQGSALHF
CDR3 DNA: TGTGCCAGCAGCTCCAGACAGGGTTCGGCCCTCCACTTT

clone size: .
J gene: TRBJ1-6
V gene: TRBV5-1
D gene: TRBD1
CDR3 protein: CASSSTGQGNSPLHF
CDR3 DNA: TGCGCCAGCAGCTCGACAGGGCAGGGAAATTCACCCCTCCACTTT

clone size: .
J gene: TRBJ1-1
V gene: TRBV7-2
D gene: TRBD1
CDR3 protein: CASSSPSRDRTVEAFF
CDR3 DNA: TGTGCCAGCAGTTCCCCGTCCCGGGACAGGACGGTAGAAGCTTTCTTT

clone size: .
J gene: TRBJ2-1
V gene: TRBV19
D gene: TRBD2
CDR3 protein: CASSISLAGGGGQFF
CDR3 DNA: TGTGCCAGTAGTATCTCTCTAGCGGGGGGCGGGGGGCAGTTCTTC

clone size: .
J gene: TRBJ2-5
V gene: TRBV2
D gene: TRBD1
CDR3 protein: CASSANRGWETQYF
CDR3 DNA: TGTGCCAGCAGTGCCAACAGGGGATGGGAGACCCAGTACTTC

clone size: once
J gene: TRBJ1-4
V gene: TRBV5-4
D gene: .
CDR3 protein: CASSLGSATNEKLFF
CDR3 DNA: TGTGCCAGCAGCCTTGGGAGTGCAACTAATGAAAAACTGTTTTTT

clone size: .
J gene: TRBJ1-4
V gene: TRBV7-6
D gene: .
CDR3 protein: CASSLGAQAANEKLFF
CDR3 DNA: TGTGCCAGCAGCTTAGGAGCCCAGGCAGCTAATGAAAAACTGTTTTTT

clone size: .
J gene: TRBJ1-1
V gene: TRBV4-3
D gene: .
CDR3 protein: CASSQDTGGTEAFF
CDR3 DNA: TGCGCCAGCAGCCAAGATACGGGGGGAACTGAAGCTTTCTTT

clone size: .
J gene: TRBJ1-5
V gene: TRBV4-3
D gene: .
CDR3 protein: CASSQDWRGGDQPQHF
CDR3 DNA: TGCGCCAGCAGCCAAGATTGGAGGGGAGGAGATCAGCCCCAGCATTTT

clone size: few
J gene: TRBJ2-7
V gene: TRBV9
D gene: TRBD2
CDR3 protein: CASSVGLAGDPYEQYF
CDR3 DNA: TGTGCCAGCAGCGTAGGGCTAGCGGGGGACCCCTACGAGCAGTACTTC

clone size: .
J gene: TRBJ2-1
V gene: TRBV27
D gene: .
CDR3 protein: CASSLSGLSTYNEQFF
CDR3 DNA: TGTGCCAGCAGTTTATCCGGACTTTCCACCTACAATGAGCAGTTCTTC

clone size: .
J gene: TRBJ2-3
V gene: TRBV28
D gene: .
CDR3 protein: CASSFVGSTDTQYF
CDR3 DNA: TGTGCCAGCAGTTTCGTCGGGTCCACAGATACGCAGTATTTT

clone size: .
J gene: TRBJ2-3
V gene: TRBV28
D gene: TRBD1
CDR3 protein: CASSSYRGTYTDTQYF
CDR3 DNA: TGTGCCAGCAGTTCCTACAGGGGCACTTACACAGATACGCAGTATTTT

clone size: .
J gene: TRBJ2-3
V gene: TRBV6-1
D gene: .
CDR3 protein: CASSENSAGWGTDTQYF
CDR3 DNA: TGTGCCAGCAGTGAAAATAGTGCAGGGTGGGGAACAGATACGCAGTATTTT

clone size: .
J gene: TRBJ2-2
V gene: TRBV11-3
D gene: TRBD1
CDR3 protein: CASSPDRGISGELFF
CDR3 DNA: TGTGCCAGCAGCCCGGACAGGGGGATTTCAGGGGAGCTGTTTTTT